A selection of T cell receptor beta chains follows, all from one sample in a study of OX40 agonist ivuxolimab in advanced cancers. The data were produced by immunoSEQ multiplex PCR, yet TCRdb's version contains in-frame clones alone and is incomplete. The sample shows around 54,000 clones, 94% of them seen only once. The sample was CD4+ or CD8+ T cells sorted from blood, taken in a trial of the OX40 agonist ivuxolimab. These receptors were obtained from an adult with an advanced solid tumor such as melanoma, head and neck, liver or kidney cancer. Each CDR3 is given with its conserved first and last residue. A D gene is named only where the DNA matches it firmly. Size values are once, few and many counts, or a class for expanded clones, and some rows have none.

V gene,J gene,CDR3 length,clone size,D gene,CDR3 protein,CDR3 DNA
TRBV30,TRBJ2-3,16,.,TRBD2,CAWSPLLADMPDTQYF,TGTGCCTGGAGCCCTTTGCTAGCGGACATGCCAGATACGCAGTATTTT
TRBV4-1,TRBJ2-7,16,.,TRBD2,CASSQEWGLVLGEQYF,TGCGCCAGCAGCCAAGAGTGGGGACTAGTATTGGGGGAGCAGTACTTC
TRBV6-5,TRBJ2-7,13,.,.,CASSYSWGIEQYF,TGTGCCAGCAGTTACTCGTGGGGGATCGAGCAGTACTTC
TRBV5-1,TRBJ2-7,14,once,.,CASSSQGSPYEQYF,TGCGCCAGCAGCTCGCAGGGGTCCCCCTACGAGCAGTACTTC
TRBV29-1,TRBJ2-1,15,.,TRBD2,CSVDGGLAGVNEQFF,TGCAGCGTTGATGGGGGACTAGCGGGTGTTAATGAGCAGTTCTTC
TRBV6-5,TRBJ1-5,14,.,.,CASSYDPRAQPQHF,TGTGCCAGCAGTTACGACCCGCGGGCCCAGCCCCAGCATTTT
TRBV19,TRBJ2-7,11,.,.,CASSIGHEQYF,TGTGCCAGTAGTATTGGCCACGAGCAGTACTTC
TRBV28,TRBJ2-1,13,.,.,CASSLKGYNEQFF,TGTGCCAGCAGTTTAAAGGGCTACAATGAGCAGTTCTTC
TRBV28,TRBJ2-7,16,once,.,CASSADRDIYSQPGYF,TGTGCCAGCAGTGCTGACCGGGACATATACTCCCAACCGGGGTACTTC
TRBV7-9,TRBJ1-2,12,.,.,CASSPTLNGYTF,TGTGCCAGCAGCCCGACGTTGAATGGCTACACCTTC
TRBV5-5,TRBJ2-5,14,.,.,CASSPSGLEETQYF,TGTGCCAGCAGCCCTTCGGGGCTAGAAGAGACCCAGTACTTC
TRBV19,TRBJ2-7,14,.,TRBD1,CASSIYPGGYEQYF,TGTGCCAGTAGTATTTACCCAGGGGGCTACGAGCAGTACTTC
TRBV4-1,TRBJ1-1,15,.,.,CASSQESRVNTEAFF,TGCGCCAGCAGCCAAGAGTCCCGTGTGAACACTGAAGCTTTCTTT
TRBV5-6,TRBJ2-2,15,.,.,CASSLWERDTGELFF,TGTGCCAGCAGCTTGTGGGAGCGGGACACCGGGGAGCTGTTTTTT
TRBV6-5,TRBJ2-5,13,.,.,CASTSQAQETQYF,TGTGCCAGCACTTCGCAGGCCCAAGAGACCCAGTACTTC
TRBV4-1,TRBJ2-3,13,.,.,CASSQVPPDTQYF,TGCGCCAGCAGCCAAGTGCCCCCAGATACGCAGTATTTT
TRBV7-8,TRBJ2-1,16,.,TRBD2,CASSLYPSGRVGEQFF,TGTGCCAGCAGCTTATACCCTAGCGGGAGGGTAGGTGAGCAGTTCTTC
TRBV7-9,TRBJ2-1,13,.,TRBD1,CASSLRGLDEQFF,TGTGCCAGCAGCTTGAGGGGGCTTGATGAGCAGTTCTTC
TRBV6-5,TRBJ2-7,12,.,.,CASRPPGLGQYF,TGTGCCAGCAGACCTCCAGGGCTCGGCCAGTACTTC
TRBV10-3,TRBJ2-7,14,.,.,CAISVTGTTDEQYF,TGTGCCATCAGTGTAACAGGGACAACGGACGAGCAGTACTTC
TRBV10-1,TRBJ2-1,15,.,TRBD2,CASSIAGDGWNEQFF,TGCGCCAGCAGTATTGCGGGAGACGGGTGGAATGAGCAGTTCTTC
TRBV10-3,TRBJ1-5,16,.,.,CAISTTSGPSNQPQHF,TGTGCCATCAGTACCACCTCCGGGCCTAGCAATCAGCCCCAGCATTTT
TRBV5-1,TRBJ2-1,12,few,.,CASSLARNEQFF,TGCGCCAGCAGCTTGGCTCGGAATGAGCAGTTCTTC
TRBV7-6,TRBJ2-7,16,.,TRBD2,CASSLWGLESSYEQYF,TGTGCCAGCAGCTTATGGGGACTAGAGAGCTCCTACGAGCAGTACTTC
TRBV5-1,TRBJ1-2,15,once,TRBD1,CASSLGTGRFVGYTF,TGCGCCAGCAGCTTAGGGACAGGCCGGTTCGTAGGCTACACCTTC
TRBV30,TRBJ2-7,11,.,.,CAWSGGYEQYF,TGTGCCTGGAGTGGGGGCTACGAGCAGTACTTC
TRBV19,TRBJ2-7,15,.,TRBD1,CASSSGTGRAYEQYF,TGTGCCAGTAGTTCGGGGACAGGGAGGGCCTACGAGCAGTACTTC
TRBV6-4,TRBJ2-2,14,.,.,CASSDFPNTGELFF,TGTGCCAGCAGTGATTTCCCGAACACCGGGGAGCTGTTTTTT
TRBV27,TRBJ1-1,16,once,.,CASSFLQVGGGTEAFF,TGTGCCAGCAGTTTCCTACAGGTAGGAGGAGGCACTGAAGCTTTCTTT
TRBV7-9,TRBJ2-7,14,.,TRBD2,CASSKRDHPYEQYF,TGTGCCAGCAGCAAGCGGGACCACCCCTACGAGCAGTACTTC
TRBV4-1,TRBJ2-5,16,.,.,CASSQEGGSGQETQYF,TGCGCCAGCAGCCAAGAGGGGGGATCGGGCCAAGAGACCCAGTACTTC
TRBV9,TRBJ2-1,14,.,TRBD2,CASSVTSLLREQFF,TGTGCCAGCAGCGTGACTAGCCTACTTCGTGAGCAGTTCTTC
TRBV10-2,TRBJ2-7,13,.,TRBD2,CASSESLADEQYF,TGCGCCAGCAGTGAGTCACTAGCGGACGAGCAGTACTTC
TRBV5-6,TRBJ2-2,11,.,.,CASSVASELFF,TGTGCCAGCAGCGTGGCATCGGAGCTGTTTTTT
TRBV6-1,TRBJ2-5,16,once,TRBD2,CASSEGASGPSGTQYF,TGTGCCAGCAGTGAAGGGGCTAGCGGGCCCTCTGGGACCCAGTACTTC
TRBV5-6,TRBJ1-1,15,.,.,CASSFGNWGLTEAFF,TGTGCCAGCAGCTTTGGTAACTGGGGACTCACTGAAGCTTTCTTT
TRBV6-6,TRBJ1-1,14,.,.,CASSYSALNTEAFF,TGTGCCAGCAGTTACTCTGCCCTTAACACTGAAGCTTTCTTT
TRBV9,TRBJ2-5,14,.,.,CASSGGDDIRTQYF,TGTGCCAGCAGCGGGGGGGATGATATTCGGACCCAGTACTTC
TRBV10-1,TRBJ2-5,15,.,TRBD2,CASSSSGSSQETQYF,TGCGCCAGCAGTTCTAGCGGGAGCTCCCAAGAGACCCAGTACTTC
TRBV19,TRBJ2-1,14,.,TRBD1,CASSPGGRTNEQFF,TGTGCCAGTAGTCCAGGGGGACGTACCAATGAGCAGTTCTTC
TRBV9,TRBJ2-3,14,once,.,CASSVGGSTDTQYF,TGTGCCAGCAGCGTAGGTGGGAGCACAGATACGCAGTATTTT
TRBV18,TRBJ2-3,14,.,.,CASSSGTPTDTQYF,TGTGCCAGCTCTTCCGGGACCCCCACAGATACGCAGTATTTT